This is a list of T cell receptor beta chains from one sample in a study of cytomegalovirus exposure and HLA in healthy donors. Data came from immunoSEQ multiplex PCR; TCRdb stores just in-frame clones and leaves some out. The profile covers about 140,000 clones, with approximately 78% appearing a single time and about 2.2% taken by the ten largest. The specimen sequenced was PBMCs. The receptor set was obtained from a woman aged 18-29 years in good health and CMV-seropositive. Each CDR3 is given with its conserved first and last residue. D genes are given only for firm matches. Part of the rows lack a size; the others show once, few, many or a class for expanded clones.

TRBV7-8	-	TRBJ1-1	-	TGTGCCAGCAGCTTAGACGATGGGGGCCTCAGTGAAGCTTTCTTT	CASSLDDGGLSEAFF
TRBV4-2	-	TRBJ2-5	TRBD1	TGTGCCAGCAGCCGAGACAGGGTGGAGACCCAGTACTTC	CASSRDRVETQYF
TRBV5-8	-	TRBJ1-4	-	TGTGCCAGCAGCACGGGGCAGGGGACTAATGAAAAACTGTTTTTT	CASSTGQGTNEKLFF
TRBV19	-	TRBJ2-2	-	TGTGCCAGTAGTATAAGCCTTACGAACACCGGGGAGCTGTTTTTT	CASSISLTNTGELFF
TRBV15	-	TRBJ1-2	-	TGTGCCACCAGCAGAGATCACGGGTCTAACTATGGCTACACCTTC	CATSRDHGSNYGYTF
TRBV19	few	TRBJ2-5	-	TGTGCCAGTAGTTTTTTGGGGAGTTACGAGACCCAGTACTTC	CASSFLGSYETQYF
TRBV18	once	TRBJ1-1	-	TGTGCCAGCTCACCACCGAGAGCGAACACTGAAGCTTTCTTT	CASSPPRANTEAFF
TRBV20-1	-	TRBJ2-5	-	TGCAGTGCTAGGGCAGTTGTGACCCAGTACTTC	CSARAVVTQYF
TRBV18	-	TRBJ2-7	-	TGTGCCAGCTCACCGGGAGACGGGTACGAGCAGTACTTC	CASSPGDGYEQYF
TRBV5-1	-	TRBJ1-1	-	TGCGCCAGCAGCTTTGGAGGGCCACGGACGAACACTGAAGCTTTCTTT	CASSFGGPRTNTEAFF
TRBV14	few	TRBJ1-1	-	TGTGCCAGCAAACCAGGGCTGAACACTGAAGCTTTCTTT	CASKPGLNTEAFF
TRBV6-1	-	TRBJ2-7	-	TGTGCCAGCAGTGAAGCGTTCAGGGGCTACGAGCAGCACTTC	CASSEAFRGYEQHF
TRBV9	-	TRBJ2-5	TRBD2	TGTGCCAGCAGCCCCGGACTAGCGGGAGAGACCCAGTACTTC	CASSPGLAGETQYF
TRBV7-9	-	TRBJ2-2	-	TGTGCCAGCAGCTTAGGGAACAGTGCGAACACCGGGGAGCTGTTTTTT	CASSLGNSANTGELFF
TRBV4-1	-	TRBJ1-1	-	TGCGCCAGCAGCCAAGGCGGGGTGAACACTGAAGCTTTCTTT	CASSQGGVNTEAFF
TRBV27	-	TRBJ2-7	-	TGTGCCAGCAGTGCCGGGAGAAACTACGAGCAGTACTTC	CASSAGRNYEQYF
TRBV7-9	-	TRBJ1-1	-	TGTGCCAGCGTCCCCGGGAACACTGAAGCTTTCTTT	CASVPGNTEAFF
TRBV9	-	TRBJ1-5	-	TGTGCCAGCAGCGTGGGGAGAATGCCTGGCCCCCAGCATTTT	CASSVGRMPGPQHF
TRBV7-2	-	TRBJ2-1	TRBD2	TGTGCCAGCAGCTTAATCGCGGGGGGGCCTCGTGAGCAGTTCTTC	CASSLIAGGPREQFF
TRBV7-2	-	TRBJ1-2	-	TGTGCCAGCAGCTCAAGCAACAGGGTATCTGGCTACACCTTC	CASSSSNRVSGYTF
TRBV7-9	-	TRBJ2-3	TRBD2	TGTGCCACCAACAGTCCGGAGCGGGGGACCACAGATACGCAGTATTTT	CATNSPERGTTDTQYF
TRBV27	once	TRBJ2-1	TRBD2	TGTGCCAGCAGTCGGCGGGTACTAGCGGGGGCCTACAATGAGCAGTTCTTC	CASSRRVLAGAYNEQFF
TRBV18	once	TRBJ2-1	TRBD1	TGTGCCAGCTCTCAGCAGTACAGAACCGGGACAGGGGGCTACAATGAGCAGTTCTTC	CASSQQYRTGTGGYNEQFF
TRBV4-3	-	TRBJ2-7	TRBD2	TGCGCCAGCAGCCAAGATATCGGACTAGGGTCCTACGAGCAGTACTTC	CASSQDIGLGSYEQYF
TRBV11-2	-	TRBJ1-1	-	TGTGCCAGCAGCTCCGGCGGGGGGAGGACCCCTGAAGCTTTCTTT	CASSSGGGRTPEAFF
TRBV9	-	TRBJ2-1	-	TGTGCCAGCAGCCCCCCTCCGGGCTCCTACAATGAGCAGTTCTTC	CASSPPPGSYNEQFF
TRBV5-4	few	TRBJ1-2	-	TGTGCCAGCAGCTTGCAAGGTGGAGGGAAAAACTATGGCTACACCTTC	CASSLQGGGKNYGYTF
TRBV6-1	-	TRBJ1-6	-	TGTGCCAGCAGTGAAGCGCTCAGGGGACGGAATTCACCCCTCCACTTT	CASSEALRGRNSPLHF
TRBV9	-	TRBJ2-2	TRBD1	TGTGCCAGCGGGCATACCGGGACAGATAACACCGGGGAGCTGTTTTTT	CASGHTGTDNTGELFF